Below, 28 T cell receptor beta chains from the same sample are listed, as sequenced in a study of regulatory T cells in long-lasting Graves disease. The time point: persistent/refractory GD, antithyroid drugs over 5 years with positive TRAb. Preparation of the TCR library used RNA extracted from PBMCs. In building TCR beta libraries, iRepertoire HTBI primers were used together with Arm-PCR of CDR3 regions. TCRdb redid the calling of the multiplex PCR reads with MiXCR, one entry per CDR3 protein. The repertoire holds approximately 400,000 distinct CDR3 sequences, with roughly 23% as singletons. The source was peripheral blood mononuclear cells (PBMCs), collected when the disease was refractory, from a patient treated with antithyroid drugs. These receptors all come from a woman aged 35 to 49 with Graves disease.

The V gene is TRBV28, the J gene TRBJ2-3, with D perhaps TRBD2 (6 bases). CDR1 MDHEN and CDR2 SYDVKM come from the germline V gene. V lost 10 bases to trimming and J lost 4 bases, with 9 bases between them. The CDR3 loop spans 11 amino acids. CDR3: CAIGGADTQYF. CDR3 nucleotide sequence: TGTGCCATCGGAGGGGCAGATACGCAGTATTTT. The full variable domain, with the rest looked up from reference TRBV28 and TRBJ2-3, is DVKVTQSSRYLVKRTGEKVFLECVQDMDHENMFWYRQDPGLGLRLIYFSYDVKMKEKGDIPEGYSVSREKKERFSLILESASTNQTSMYLCAIGGADTQYFGPGTRLTVL.

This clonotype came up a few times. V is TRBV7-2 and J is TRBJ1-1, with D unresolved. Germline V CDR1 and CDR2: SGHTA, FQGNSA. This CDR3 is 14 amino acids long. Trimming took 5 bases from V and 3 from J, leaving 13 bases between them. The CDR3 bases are TGTGCCAGCAGCAAACAGTCTGGGGACACTGAAGCTTTCTTT. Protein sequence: CASSKQSGDTEAFF.

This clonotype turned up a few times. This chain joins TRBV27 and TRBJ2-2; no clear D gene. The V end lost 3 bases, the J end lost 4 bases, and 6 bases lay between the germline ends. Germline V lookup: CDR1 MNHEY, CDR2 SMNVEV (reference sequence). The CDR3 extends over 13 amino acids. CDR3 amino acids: CASSFRSTGELFF. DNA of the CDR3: TGTGCCAGCAGTTTCCGGAGCACCGGGGAGCTGTTTTTT.

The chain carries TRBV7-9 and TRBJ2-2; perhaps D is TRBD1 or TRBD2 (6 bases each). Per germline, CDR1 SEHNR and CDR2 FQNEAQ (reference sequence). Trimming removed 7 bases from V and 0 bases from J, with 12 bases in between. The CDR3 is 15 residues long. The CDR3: CASKLRGPNTGELFF. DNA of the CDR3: TGTGCCAGCAAGCTCCGGGGGCCGAACACCGGGGAGCTGTTTTTT.

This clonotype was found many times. This CDR3 reads CASSLLRGRLSYEQYF. DNA of the CDR3: TGTGCCAGCAGCCTCCTAAGGGGAAGGTTGTCGTACGAGCAGTACTTC. This chain joins TRBV11-2 and TRBJ2-7; possibly TRBD1 for D (5 bases). The V end was cut by 5 bases, the J end by 4 bases, with 21 bases between. The germline V gene encodes CDR1 SGHAT and CDR2 FQNNGV. There are 16 residues in the CDR3.

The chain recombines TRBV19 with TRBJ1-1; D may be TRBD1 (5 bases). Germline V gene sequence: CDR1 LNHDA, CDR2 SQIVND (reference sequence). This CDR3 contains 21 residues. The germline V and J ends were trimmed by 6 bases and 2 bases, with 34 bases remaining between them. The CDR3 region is CASRMEGMAPIFLVENTEAFF. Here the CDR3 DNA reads TGTGCCAGTAGAATGGAGGGGATGGCCCCAATATTTTTGGTTGAAAACACTGAAGCTTTCTTT.

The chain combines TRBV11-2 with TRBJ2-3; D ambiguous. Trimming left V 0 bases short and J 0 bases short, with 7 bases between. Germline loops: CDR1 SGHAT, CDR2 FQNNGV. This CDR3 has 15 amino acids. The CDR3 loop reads CASSLEYVSTDTQYF. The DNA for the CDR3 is TGTGCCAGCAGCTTAGAATACGTCAGCACAGATACGCAGTATTTT.

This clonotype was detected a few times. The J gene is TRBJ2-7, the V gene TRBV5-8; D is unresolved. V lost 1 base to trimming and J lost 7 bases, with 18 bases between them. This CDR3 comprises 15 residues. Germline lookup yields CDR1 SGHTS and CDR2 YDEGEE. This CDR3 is CASSLIALSRVEQYF. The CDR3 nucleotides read TGTGCCAGCAGCTTGATAGCCCTCTCCCGGGTGGAGCAGTACTTC.

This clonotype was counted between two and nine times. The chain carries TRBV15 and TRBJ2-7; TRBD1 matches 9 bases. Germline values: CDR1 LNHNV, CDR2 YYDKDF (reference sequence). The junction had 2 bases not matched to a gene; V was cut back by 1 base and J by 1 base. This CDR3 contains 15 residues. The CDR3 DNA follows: TGTGCCACCAGCAGAGGGACAGGGGATTCCTACGAGCAGTACTTC. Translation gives CATSRGTGDSYEQYF.

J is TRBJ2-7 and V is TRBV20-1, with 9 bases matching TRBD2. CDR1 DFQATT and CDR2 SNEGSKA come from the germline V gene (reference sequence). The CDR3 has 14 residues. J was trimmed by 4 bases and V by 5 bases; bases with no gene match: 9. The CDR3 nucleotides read TGCAGTGCTCTAGCGGGGACCCTGCCGTACGAGCAGTACTTC. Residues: CSALAGTLPYEQYF.

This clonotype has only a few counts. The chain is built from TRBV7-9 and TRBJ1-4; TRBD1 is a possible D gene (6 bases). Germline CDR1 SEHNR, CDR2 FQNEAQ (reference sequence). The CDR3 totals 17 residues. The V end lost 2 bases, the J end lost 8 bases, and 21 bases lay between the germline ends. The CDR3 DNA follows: TGTGCCAGCAGCTTATATATCCACCGGGACATTCAAGAAAAACTGTTTTTT. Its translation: CASSLYIHRDIQEKLFF.

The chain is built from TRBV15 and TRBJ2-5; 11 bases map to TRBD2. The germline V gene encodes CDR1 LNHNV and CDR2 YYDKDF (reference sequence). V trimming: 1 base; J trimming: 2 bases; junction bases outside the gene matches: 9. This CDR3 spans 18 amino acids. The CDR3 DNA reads TGTGCCACCAGCAGAGCCCACTTACTAGCGGGAGTTCAAGAGACCCAGTACTTC. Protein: CATSRAHLLAGVQETQYF.

The CDR3: CAWSVGANEKLFF. CDR3 DNA sequence: TGTGCCTGGAGTGTGGGCGCTAATGAAAAACTGTTTTTT. The chain links TRBV30 to TRBJ1-4; D is unclear. This CDR3 comprises 13 residues. V dropped 0 bases and J dropped 3 bases, with 5 bases sitting between them. CDR1 GTSNPN and CDR2 SVGIG come from the germline V gene (reference sequence). The full variable domain, rest sourced from reference TRBV30 and TRBJ1-4, is SQTIHQWPATLVQPVGSPLSLECTVEGTSNPNLYWYRQAAGRGLQLLFYSVGIGQISSEVPQNLSASRPQDRQFILSSKKLLLSDSGFYLCAWSVGANEKLFFGSGTQLSVL.

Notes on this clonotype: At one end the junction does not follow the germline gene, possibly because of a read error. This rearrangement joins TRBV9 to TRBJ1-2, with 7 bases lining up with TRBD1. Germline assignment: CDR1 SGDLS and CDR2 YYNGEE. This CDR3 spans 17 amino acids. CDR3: CASSVGQALQLDYSYTF. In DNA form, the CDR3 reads TGTGCCAGCAGCGTTGGACAGGCCTTACAGCTAGACTATAGCTACACCTTC. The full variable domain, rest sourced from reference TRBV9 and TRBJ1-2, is DSGVTQTPKHLITATGQRVTLRCSPRSGDLSVYWYQQSLDQGLQFLIQYYNGEERAKGNILERFSAQQFPDLHSELNLSSLELGDSALYFCASSVGQALQLDYSYTFGSGTRLTVV.

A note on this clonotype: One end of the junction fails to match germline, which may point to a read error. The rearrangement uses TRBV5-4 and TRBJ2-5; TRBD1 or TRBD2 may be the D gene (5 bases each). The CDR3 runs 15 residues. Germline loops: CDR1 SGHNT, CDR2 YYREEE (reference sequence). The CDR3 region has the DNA TGTGCCAGCAGTCCGGGACCCTACAATCAAGAGACCCAGTGCTTC. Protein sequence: CASSPGPYNQETQCF.

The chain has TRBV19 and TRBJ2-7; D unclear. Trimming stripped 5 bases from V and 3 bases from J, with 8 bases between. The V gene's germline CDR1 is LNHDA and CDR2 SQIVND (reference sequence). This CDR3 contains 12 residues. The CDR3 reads CASSSGYYEQYF. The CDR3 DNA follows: TGTGCCAGTAGTTCGGGTTACTACGAGCAGTACTTC.

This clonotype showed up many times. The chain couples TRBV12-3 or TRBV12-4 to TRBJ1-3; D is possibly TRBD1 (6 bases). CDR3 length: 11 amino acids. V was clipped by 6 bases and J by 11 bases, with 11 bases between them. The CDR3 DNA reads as TGTGCCAGCAGCTCAGGACAGCCCATATATTTT. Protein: CASSSGQPIYF.

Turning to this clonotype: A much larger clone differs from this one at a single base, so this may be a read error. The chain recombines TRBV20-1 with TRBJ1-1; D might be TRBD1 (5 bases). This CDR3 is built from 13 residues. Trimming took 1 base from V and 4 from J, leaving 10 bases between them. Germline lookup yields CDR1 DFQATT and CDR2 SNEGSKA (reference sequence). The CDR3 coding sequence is TGCAGTGCTAGAGGGGGGGTGATCACTGAAGCTTTCTTT. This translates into CSARGGVITEAFF.

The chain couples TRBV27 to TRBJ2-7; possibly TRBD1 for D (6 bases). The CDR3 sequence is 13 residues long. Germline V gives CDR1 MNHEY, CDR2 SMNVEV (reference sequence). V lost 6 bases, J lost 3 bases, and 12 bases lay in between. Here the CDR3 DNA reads TGTGCCAGCAGATACAGGGATGGCTACGAGCAGTACTTC. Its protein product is CASRYRDGYEQYF.

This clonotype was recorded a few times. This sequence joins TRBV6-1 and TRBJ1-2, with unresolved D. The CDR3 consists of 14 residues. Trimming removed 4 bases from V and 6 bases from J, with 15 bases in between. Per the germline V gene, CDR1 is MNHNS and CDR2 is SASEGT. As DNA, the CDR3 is TGTGCCAGCAGTGGTCACTCGCCTGGGGATGGCTACACCTTC. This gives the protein CASSGHSPGDGYTF.

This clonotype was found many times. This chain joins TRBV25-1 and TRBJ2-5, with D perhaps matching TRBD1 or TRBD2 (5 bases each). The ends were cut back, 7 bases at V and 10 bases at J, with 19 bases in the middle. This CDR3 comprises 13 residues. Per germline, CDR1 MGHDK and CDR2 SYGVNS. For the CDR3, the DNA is TGTGCCAGCACCAACCTGGGGCTAGCTATCCAGTACTTC. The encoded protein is CASTNLGLAIQYF. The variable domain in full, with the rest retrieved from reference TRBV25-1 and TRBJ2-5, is EADIYQTPRYLVIGTGKKITLECSQTMGHDKMYWYQQDPGMELHLIHYSYGVNSTEKGDLSSESTVSRIRTEHFPLTLESARPSHTSQYLCASTNLGLAIQYFGPGTRLLVL.

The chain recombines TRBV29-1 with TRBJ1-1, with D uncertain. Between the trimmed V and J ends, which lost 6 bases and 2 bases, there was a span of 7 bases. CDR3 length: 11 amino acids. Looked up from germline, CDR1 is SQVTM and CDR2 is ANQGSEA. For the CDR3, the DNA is TGCAGCGTCCTACATAACACTGAAGCTTTCTTT. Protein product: CSVLHNTEAFF.

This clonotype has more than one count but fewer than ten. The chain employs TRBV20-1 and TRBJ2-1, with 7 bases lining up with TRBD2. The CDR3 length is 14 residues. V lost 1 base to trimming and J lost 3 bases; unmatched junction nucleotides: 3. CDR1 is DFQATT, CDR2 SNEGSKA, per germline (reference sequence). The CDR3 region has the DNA TGCAGTGCTAGAGGGAAGCGGGGCTACAATGAGCAGTTCTTC. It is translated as CSARGKRGYNEQFF.

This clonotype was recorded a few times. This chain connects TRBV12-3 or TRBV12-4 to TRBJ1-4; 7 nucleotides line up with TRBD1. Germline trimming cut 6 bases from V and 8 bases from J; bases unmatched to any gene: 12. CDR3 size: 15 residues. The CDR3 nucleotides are TGTGCCAGCAGCACTGACAGGGTAGTGGAGGAAAAACTGTTTTTT. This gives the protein CASSTDRVVEEKLFF.

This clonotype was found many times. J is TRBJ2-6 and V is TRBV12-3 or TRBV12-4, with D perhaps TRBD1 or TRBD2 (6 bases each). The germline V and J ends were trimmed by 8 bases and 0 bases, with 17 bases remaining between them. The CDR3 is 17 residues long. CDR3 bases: TGTGCCAGCGGCACCACGGGGGCATTCTCTGGGGCCAACGTCCTGACTTTC. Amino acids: CASGTTGAFSGANVLTF.

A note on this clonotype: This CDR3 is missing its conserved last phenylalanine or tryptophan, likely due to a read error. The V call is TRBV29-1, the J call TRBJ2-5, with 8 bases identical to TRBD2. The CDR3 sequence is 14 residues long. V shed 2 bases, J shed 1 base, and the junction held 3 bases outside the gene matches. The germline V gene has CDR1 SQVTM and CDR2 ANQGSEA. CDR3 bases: TGCAGCGTTGAAACGCGGGAGGCCCAAGAGACCCAGTACTCC. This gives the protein CSVETREAQETQYS.

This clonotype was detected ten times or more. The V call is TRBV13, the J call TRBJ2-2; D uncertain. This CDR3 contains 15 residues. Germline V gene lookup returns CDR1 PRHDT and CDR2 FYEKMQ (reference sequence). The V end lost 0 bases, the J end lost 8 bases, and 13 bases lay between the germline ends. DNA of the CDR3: TGTGCCAGCAGCTTAGGGCACCAGACTGTGGGGGAGCTGTTTTTT. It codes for CASSLGHQTVGELFF.

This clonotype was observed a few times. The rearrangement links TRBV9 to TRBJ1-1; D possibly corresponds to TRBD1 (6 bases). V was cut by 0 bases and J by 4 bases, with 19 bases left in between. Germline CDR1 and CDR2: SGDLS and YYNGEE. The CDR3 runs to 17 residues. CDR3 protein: CASSVVLGGAGSTEAFF. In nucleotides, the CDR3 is TGTGCCAGCAGCGTAGTCCTAGGGGGGGCAGGGAGCACTGAAGCTTTCTTT.